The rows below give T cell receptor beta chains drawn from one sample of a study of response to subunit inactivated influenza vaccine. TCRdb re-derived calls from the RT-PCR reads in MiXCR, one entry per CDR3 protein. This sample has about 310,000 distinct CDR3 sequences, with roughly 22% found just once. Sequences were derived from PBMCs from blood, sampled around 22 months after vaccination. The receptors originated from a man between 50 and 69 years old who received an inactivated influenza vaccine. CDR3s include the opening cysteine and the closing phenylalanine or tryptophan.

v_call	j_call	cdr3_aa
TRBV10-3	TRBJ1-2	CAISEFSGPAYGYTF
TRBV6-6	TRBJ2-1	CASNMGNEQFF
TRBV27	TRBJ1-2	CASSRGQPGGYGYTF
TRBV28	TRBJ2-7	CASSLFVGADEQYF
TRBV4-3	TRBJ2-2	CASRDRGGGELFF
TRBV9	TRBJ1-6	CASSVGGTGLSPLHF
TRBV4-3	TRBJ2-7	CASSQDATGLAYEQYF
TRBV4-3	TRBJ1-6	CASSRLGSPLHF
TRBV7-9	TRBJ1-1	CASSLTEAFF
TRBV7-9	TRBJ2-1	CASSGLAKYNEQFF
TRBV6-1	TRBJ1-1	CASSTTPDRGGNTEAFF
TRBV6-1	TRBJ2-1	CASGIKEGNEQFF
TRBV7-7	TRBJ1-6	CASRSIGGSPLHF
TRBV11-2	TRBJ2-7	CASQAGAYEQYF
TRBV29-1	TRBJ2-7	CSVSASGLNEQYF
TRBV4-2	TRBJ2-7	CASSPGLAFGEQYF
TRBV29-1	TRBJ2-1	CSAAGLAGHEQFF
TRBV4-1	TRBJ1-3	CASSQVIVSGNTIYF
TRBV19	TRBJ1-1	CASSLPHNRGREGTEAFF
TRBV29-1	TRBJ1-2	CSVEGQGASGYTF
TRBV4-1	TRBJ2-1	CASSQAGGSYNEQFF
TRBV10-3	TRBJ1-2	CAISDRGFGYTF
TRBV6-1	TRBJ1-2	CASSRTGPGGYTF
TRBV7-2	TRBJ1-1	CASSLEGWTEAFF
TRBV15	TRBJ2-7	CATSRDQGEQYF
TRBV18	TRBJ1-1	CASSPLRGRDTEAFF
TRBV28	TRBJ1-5	CASRLAARRILYSNQPQHF
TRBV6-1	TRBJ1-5	CASSPISHQPQHF
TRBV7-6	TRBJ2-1	CASSLQRGFYNEQFF
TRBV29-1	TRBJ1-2	CSVEDQGAGGYTF
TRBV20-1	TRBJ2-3	CSAPRVDPDTQYF
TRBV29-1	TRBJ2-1	CSGRQAYNEQFF
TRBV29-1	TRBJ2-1	CSGGTSGRGYNEQFF
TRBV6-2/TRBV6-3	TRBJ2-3	CASSYVSARGADTQYF
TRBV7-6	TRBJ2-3	CASSPLTVQSTDTQYF
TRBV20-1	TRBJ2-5	CSARAGPSQGETQYF
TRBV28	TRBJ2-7	CASSLLYEREGHYEQYF
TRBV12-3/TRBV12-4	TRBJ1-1	CASSPTGGGVNTEAFF
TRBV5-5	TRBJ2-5	CASGLAEYQETQYF
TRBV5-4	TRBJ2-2	CASSFDAGRSGELFF
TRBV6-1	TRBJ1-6	CASSLGQANSPLHF
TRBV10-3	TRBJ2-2	CAINKGRENTFGELFF
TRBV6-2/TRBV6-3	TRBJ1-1	CASSRQGRAFF
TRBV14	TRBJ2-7	CASSQEQGAGEQYF
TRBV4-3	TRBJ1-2	CASSQERTDRYGYTF
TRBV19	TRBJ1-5	CASSMRTINQPQHF
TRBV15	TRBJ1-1	CATSRTKGEVGTEAFF
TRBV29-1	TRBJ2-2	CSYLDYSRNTGELFF